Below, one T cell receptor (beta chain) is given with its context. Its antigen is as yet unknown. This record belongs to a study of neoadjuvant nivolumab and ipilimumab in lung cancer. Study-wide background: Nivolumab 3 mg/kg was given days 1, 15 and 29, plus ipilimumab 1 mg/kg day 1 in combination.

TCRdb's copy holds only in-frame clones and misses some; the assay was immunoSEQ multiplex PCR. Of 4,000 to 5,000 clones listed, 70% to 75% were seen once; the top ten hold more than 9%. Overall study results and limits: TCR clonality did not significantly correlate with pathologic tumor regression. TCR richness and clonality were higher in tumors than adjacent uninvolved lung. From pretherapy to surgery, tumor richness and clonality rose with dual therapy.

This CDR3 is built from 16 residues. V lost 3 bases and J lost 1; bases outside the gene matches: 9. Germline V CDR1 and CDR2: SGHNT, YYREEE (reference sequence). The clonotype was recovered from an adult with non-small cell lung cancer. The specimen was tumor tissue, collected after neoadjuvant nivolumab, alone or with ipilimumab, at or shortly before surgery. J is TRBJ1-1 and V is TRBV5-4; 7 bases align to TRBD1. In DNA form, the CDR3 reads TGTGCCAGCAGCTACGGACAGGAGGCTTGGAACACTGAAGCTTTCTTT. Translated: CASSYGQEAWNTEAFF.